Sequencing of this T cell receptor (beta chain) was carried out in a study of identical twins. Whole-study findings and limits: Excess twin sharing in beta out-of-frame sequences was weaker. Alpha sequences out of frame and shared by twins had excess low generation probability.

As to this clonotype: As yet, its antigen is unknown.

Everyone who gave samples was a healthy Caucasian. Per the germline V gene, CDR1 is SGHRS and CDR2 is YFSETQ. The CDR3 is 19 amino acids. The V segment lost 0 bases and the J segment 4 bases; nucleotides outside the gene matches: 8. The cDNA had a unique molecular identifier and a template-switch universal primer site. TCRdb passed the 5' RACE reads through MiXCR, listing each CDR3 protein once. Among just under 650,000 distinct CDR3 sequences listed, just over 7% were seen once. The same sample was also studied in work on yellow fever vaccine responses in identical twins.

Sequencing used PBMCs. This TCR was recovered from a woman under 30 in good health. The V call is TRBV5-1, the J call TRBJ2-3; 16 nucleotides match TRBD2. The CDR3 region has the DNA TGCGCCAGCAGCTTGGATGGGACTAGCGGGAGGGCCTTTTCAGATACGCAGTATTTT. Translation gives CASSLDGTSGRAFSDTQYF. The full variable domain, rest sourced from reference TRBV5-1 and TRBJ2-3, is KAGVTQTPRYLIKTRGQQVTLSCSPISGHRSVSWYQQTPGQGLQFLFEYFSETQRNKGNFPGRFSGRQFSNSRSEMNVSTLELGDSALYLCASSLDGTSGRAFSDTQYFGPGTRLTVL.